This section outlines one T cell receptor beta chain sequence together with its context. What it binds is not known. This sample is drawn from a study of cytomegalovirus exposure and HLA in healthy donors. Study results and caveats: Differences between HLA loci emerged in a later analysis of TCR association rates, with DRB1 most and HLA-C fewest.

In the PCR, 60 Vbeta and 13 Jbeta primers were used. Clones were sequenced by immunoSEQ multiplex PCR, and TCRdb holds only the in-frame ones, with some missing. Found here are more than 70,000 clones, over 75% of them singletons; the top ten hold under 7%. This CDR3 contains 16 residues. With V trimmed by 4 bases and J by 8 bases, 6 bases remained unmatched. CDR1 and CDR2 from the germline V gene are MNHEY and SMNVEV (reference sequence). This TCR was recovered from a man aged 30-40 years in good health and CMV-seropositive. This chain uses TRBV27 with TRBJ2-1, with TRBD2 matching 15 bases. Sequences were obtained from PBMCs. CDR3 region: CASSSGGLAGGDEQFF. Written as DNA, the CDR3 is TGTGCCAGCAGTTCCGGGGGACTAGCGGGAGGCGATGAGCAGTTCTTC.